The present T cell receptor (beta chain) was sequenced within a study of beta chain features in type 1 diabetes. Overall study: On cell yields, gender and age, patients and healthy donors were similar. All samples combined gave over 100 million sorted cells for examination.

The CDR3 length is 12 residues. Trimming left V 6 bases short and J 4 bases short, with 12 bases between. CDR1 and CDR2 from the germline V gene are SQVTM and ANQGSEA. General study points: Moderate but significant shortening of TCRB CDR3s was recorded in all four CD4+ subsets from Type 1 diabetes patients.

This clone was detected only a few times. Its antigen is currently unknown. Since all of the isolated RNA was reverse transcribed, expressed TCRB transcripts were what got sequenced. Profiled with immunoSEQ multiplex PCR; TCRdb holds only in-frame clones, not every one. The profile covers hundreds of thousands of clones, with 6.5% to 10% appearing a single time and around 0.45% taken by the ten largest. The TCR originated in a woman between 18 and 29 years old in good health. Material for sequencing was central memory CD4+ T cells from blood. The chain is built from TRBV29-1 and TRBJ1-2; no clear D. The CDR3 sequence: CSVADFSYGYTF. The CDR3 nucleotides are TGCAGCGTAGCCGATTTTTCCTATGGCTACACCTTC.